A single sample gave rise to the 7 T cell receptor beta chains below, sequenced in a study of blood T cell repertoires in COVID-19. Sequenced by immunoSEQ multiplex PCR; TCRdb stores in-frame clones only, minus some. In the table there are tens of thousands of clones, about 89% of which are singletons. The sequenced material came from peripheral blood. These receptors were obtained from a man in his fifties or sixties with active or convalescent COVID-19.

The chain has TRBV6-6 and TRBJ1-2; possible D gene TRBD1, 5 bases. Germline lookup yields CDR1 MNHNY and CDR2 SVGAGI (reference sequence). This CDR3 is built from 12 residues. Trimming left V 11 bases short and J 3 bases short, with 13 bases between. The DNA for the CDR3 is TGTGCCGCTCGGGGGGGAGACTATGGCTACACCTTC. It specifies CAARGGDYGYTF.

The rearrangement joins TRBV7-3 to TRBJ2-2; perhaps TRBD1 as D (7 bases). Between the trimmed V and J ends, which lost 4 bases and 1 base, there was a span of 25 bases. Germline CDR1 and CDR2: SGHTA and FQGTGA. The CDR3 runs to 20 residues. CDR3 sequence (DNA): TGTGCCAGCAGCTCAACGTGGACCCGGGCGGGACAGTTGAACACCGGGGAGCTGTTTTTT. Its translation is CASSSTWTRAGQLNTGELFF.

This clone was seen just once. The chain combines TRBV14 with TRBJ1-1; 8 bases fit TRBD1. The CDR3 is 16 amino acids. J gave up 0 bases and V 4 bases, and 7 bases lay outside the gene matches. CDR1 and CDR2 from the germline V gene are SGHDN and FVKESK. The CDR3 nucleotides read TGTGCCAGCAGCCCCTACAGGGGGAACATGAACACTGAAGCTTTCTTT. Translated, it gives CASSPYRGNMNTEAFF.

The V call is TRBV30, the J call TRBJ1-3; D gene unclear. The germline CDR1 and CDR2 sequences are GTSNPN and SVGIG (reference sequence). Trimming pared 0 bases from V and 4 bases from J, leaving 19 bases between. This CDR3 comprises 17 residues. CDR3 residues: CAWSVRRTGESGNTIYF. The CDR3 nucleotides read TGTGCCTGGAGTGTACGTCGAACCGGGGAAAGCGGAAACACCATATATTTT.

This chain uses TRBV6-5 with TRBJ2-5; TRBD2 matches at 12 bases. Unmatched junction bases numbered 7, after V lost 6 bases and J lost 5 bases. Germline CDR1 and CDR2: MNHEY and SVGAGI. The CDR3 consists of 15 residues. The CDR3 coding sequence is TGTGCCAGCAGACGTGGACTAGCGGGATGGGAGACCCAGTACTTC. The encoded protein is CASRRGLAGWETQYF.

The CDR3 DNA reads TGCGCCAGCAGTCAATCGAGGGCTTGGTACCAAGAGACCCAGTACTTC. The encoded protein is CASSQSRAWYQETQYF. V is TRBV23-1 and J is TRBJ2-5, with D perhaps matching TRBD2 (5 bases). TRBV23-1 is an ORF; its function is uncertain. The CDR3 runs 16 residues. Deletions cut 0 bases from V and 0 bases from J, with 11 bases between.

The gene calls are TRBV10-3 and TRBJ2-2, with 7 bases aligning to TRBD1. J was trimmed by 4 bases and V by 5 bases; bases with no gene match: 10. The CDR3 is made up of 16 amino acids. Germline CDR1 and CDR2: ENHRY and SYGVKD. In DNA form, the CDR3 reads TGTGCCATCAGTCCTATCACAGGGGCAACCACCGGGGAGCTGTTTTTT. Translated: CAISPITGATTGELFF.